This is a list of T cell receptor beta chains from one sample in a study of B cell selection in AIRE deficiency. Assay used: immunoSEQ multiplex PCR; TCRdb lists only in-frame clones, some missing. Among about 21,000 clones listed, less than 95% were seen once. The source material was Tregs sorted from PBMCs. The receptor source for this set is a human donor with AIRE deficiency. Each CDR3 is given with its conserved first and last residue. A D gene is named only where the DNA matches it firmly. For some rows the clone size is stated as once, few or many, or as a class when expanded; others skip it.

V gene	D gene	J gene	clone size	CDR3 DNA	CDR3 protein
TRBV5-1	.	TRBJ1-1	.	TGCGCCAGCAGCTTGGACTCCGGGCCCCCCTACACTGAAGCTTTCTTT	CASSLDSGPPYTEAFF
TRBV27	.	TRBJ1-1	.	TGTGCCAGCAGTTTACGCAGGACCCTCGTGAACACTGAAGCTTTCTTT	CASSLRRTLVNTEAFF
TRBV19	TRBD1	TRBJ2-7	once	TGTGCCAGTAGTAATTACGGGACAGGGGTATACGAGCAGTACTTC	CASSNYGTGVYEQYF
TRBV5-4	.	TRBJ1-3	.	TGTGCCAGCAGCTGGGACACTGGAAACACCATATATTTT	CASSWDTGNTIYF
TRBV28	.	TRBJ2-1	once	TGTGCCAGCAGTTTACGTGGCAATGAGCAGTTCTTC	CASSLRGNEQFF
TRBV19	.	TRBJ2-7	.	TGTGCCAGTAGTATCTTCCAGGGGCTCCCCACCTACGAGCAGTACTTC	CASSIFQGLPTYEQYF
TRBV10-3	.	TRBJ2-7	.	TGTGCCATCAGTGAGTCGAACGCTTCCGAGCAGTACTTC	CAISESNASEQYF
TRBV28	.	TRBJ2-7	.	TGTGCCAGCAGTTTGTCAGGGGTGCGGTCCTACGAGCAGTACTTC	CASSLSGVRSYEQYF
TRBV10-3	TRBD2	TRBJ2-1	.	TGTGCCATCAGTGAGCCGGGGACTAGTCGAAGTTCGTTCTTC	CAISEPGTSRSSFF
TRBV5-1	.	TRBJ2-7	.	TGCGCCAGCAGCTTGGAGTTTAGCGGCTACGAGCAGTACTTC	CASSLEFSGYEQYF
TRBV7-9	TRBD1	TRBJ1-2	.	TGTGCCAGCAGCTATGGGAAGGGACAGGTCGGCGGGCTCGGCTACACCTTC	CASSYGKGQVGGLGYTF
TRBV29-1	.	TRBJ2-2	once	TGCAGCGCCCATACGGGGGGGGAGCTGTTTTTT	CSAHTGGELFF
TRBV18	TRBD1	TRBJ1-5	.	TGTGCCAGCTCAACCTCCGGGACAGGGGGCAATCAGCCCCAGCATTTT	CASSTSGTGGNQPQHF
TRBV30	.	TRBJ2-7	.	TGTGCCTGGAGAGGGAGAACCTACGAGCAGTACTTC	CAWRGRTYEQYF
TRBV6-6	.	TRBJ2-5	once	TGTGCCAGCAGTTACTTACAGGGAGTCCAGTACTTC	CASSYLQGVQYF